Each of the 3 T cell receptor beta chains below was sequenced from the same sample in a study of T cell responses to AZD1222 COVID-19 vaccine. Using immunoSEQ multiplex PCR, the repertoire was profiled, and TCRdb retains in-frame clones only, with some absent. The sample lists some 120,000 clones, 80% to 90% occurring once. This material consisted of peripheral blood, taken on day 0 of MenACWY control vaccination. Receptor source: an adult in good health.

The V gene is TRBV18, the J gene TRBJ1-1; D is ambiguous. Between the trimmed V and J ends, which lost 6 bases and 2 bases, there was a span of 10 bases. This CDR3 has 13 amino acids. The germline CDR1 and CDR2 sequences are KGHSH and LQKENI. The CDR3 sequence: CASSTTENTEAFF. CDR3 DNA sequence: TGTGCCAGCTCGACCACAGAAAACACTGAAGCTTTCTTT.

The V call is TRBV19, the J call TRBJ2-3, with a possible D match to TRBD1 (5 bases). The CDR3 sequence is 15 residues long. Trimming removed 4 bases at V and 0 bases at J, with 11 bases between. Germline lookup yields CDR1 LNHDA and CDR2 SQIVND (reference sequence). The CDR3 reads CASSNDRASTDTQYF. CDR3 in DNA: TGTGCCAGTAGTAACGACAGAGCTAGCACAGATACGCAGTATTTT.

This sequence joins TRBV6-2 or TRBV6-3 and TRBJ2-5; 11 bases align to TRBD2. CDR3 length: 15 residues. J gave up 3 bases and V 4 bases, and 4 bases lay outside the gene matches. Germline-derived CDR1 and CDR2 are MNHEY and SVGEGT. CDR3 amino acids: CASSSSGRSEETQYF. CDR3 DNA: TGTGCCAGCAGTTCTAGCGGGAGGTCAGAAGAGACCCAGTACTTC.